A selection of T cell receptor beta chains follows, all from one sample in a study of blood T cells in healthy people across ages. Each CDR3 protein gets one entry after TCRdb re-called the 5' RACE reads with MiXCR. The table lists over a million distinct CDR3 sequences, around 43% of them singletons. Sequenced material: blood. All receptors derive from a woman aged 55-69 years in good health. CDR3s include the opening cysteine and the closing phenylalanine or tryptophan. A D gene is named only where the DNA matches it firmly. Expanded clones get a size class; other rows say once, few or many, or leave the size out.

D	size	V	J	CDR3	DNA
-	once	TRBV20-1	TRBJ2-5	CSAGLLAWETQYF	TGCAGTGCTGGACTACTAGCCTGGGAGACCCAGTACTTC
-	-	TRBV6-1	TRBJ1-5	CASSQTRPQHF	TGTGCCAGCAGCCAAACTCGGCCCCAGCATTTT
TRBD2	-	TRBV4-2	TRBJ2-3	CASSQESGSPPDTQYF	TGTGCCAGCAGCCAAGAAAGCGGGAGTCCCCCAGATACGCAGTATTTT
TRBD2	-	TRBV5-1	TRBJ2-5	CASSLVLAGFQETQYF	TGCGCCAGCAGCCTAGTCCTAGCGGGATTCCAAGAGACCCAGTACTTC
TRBD1	-	TRBV27	TRBJ2-2	CASGNRGNTGELFF	TGTGCCAGCGGCAACAGGGGGAACACCGGGGAGCTGTTTTTT
-	-	TRBV29-1	TRBJ2-2	CSVQDPFFNTGELFF	TGCAGCGTTCAGGACCCCTTCTTTAACACCGGGGAGCTGTTTTTT
-	-	TRBV12-3/TRBV12-4	TRBJ2-1	CASSLRAGALINNEQFF	TGTGCCAGCAGTTTGAGGGCAGGGGCCCTAATAAACAATGAGCAGTTCTTC
-	many	TRBV9	TRBJ1-5	CASSVGDQPQHF	TGTGCCAGCAGCGTAGGTGATCAGCCCCAGCATTTT
TRBD1	-	TRBV18	TRBJ2-2	CASSWTGDPTGELFF	TGTGCCAGCTCATGGACAGGGGACCCCACCGGGGAGCTGTTTTTT
TRBD2	-	TRBV7-2	TRBJ2-3	CVSSPSGLAGGTQYF	TGTGTCAGCAGCCCCTCGGGACTAGCGGGAGGCACGCAGTATTTT
-	few	TRBV7-9	TRBJ1-2	CASSFGADGGYTF	TGTGCCAGCAGCTTCGGGGCTGACGGGGGCTACACCTTC
TRBD2	few	TRBV5-1	TRBJ2-1	CASSQRGPYNEQFF	TGCGCCAGCAGTCAGCGGGGCCCCTACAATGAGCAGTTCTTC
-	-	TRBV10-3	TRBJ1-5	CASRSSNQPQHF	TGTGCCAGCAGGTCTAGCAATCAGCCCCAGCATTTT
TRBD2	-	TRBV18	TRBJ2-3	CASSPAPSAGAGRADTQYF	TGTGCCAGCTCACCAGCCCCCTCAGCGGGAGCGGGTCGCGCAGATACGCAGTATTTT
TRBD2	few	TRBV5-1	TRBJ2-5	CASSSGTSGETQYF	TGCGCCAGCAGCTCCGGGACTAGCGGAGAGACCCAGTACTTC
TRBD1	many	TRBV11-2	TRBJ1-2	CASSAQQGWGYTF	TGTGCCAGCAGCGCCCAACAGGGGTGGGGCTACACCTTC
-	once	TRBV7-9	TRBJ2-1	CASSFSTSPQASSYNEQFF	TGTGCCAGCAGCTTTTCCACTAGCCCTCAAGCATCCTCCTACAATGAGCAGTTCTTC
TRBD1	-	TRBV3-1	TRBJ1-1	CASRDRGVGTEAFF	TGTGCCAGCAGAGACAGGGGGGTGGGCACTGAAGCTTTCTTT
TRBD1	once	TRBV7-9	TRBJ1-4	CASSPRDRGYNEKLFF	TGTGCCAGCAGCCCGAGGGACAGGGGCTACAATGAAAAACTGTTTTTT
TRBD1	-	TRBV24-1	TRBJ2-1	CATTDRNYNEQFF	TGTGCCACGACGGACAGGAATTACAATGAGCAGTTCTTC
TRBD2	few	TRBV24-1	TRBJ2-5	CATSPSTSRQETQYF	TGTGCCACCAGTCCCTCGACTAGCAGACAAGAGACCCAGTACTTC
-	-	TRBV20-1	TRBJ2-7	CSAGALGSSYEQYF	TGCAGTGCTGGGGCCCTAGGGAGCTCCTACGAGCAGTACTTC
-	-	TRBV10-1	TRBJ2-1	CASSATGKSGYNEQFF	TGCGCCAGCAGTGCCACCGGGAAAAGCGGATACAATGAGCAGTTCTTC
-	-	TRBV7-8	TRBJ2-5	CASSVRVGKTQETQYF	TGTGCCAGCAGCGTAAGGGTCGGGAAGACACAAGAGACCCAGTACTTC
-	few	TRBV27	TRBJ2-3	CASSHPTGADTQYF	TGTGCCAGCAGCCATCCAACTGGGGCAGATACGCAGTATTTT
TRBD1	-	TRBV6-2/TRBV6-3	TRBJ2-7	CASRVPGQGYEQYF	TGTGCCAGCAGGGTACCGGGACAGGGGTACGAGCAGTACTTC
-	once	TRBV7-8	TRBJ2-3	CASSLANVGEGTQYF	TGTGCCAGTAGCTTAGCAAACGTGGGGGAAGGTACGCAGTATTTT
TRBD2	few	TRBV27	TRBJ2-5	CASSLLAGGPSRETQYF	TGTGCCAGCAGTTTATTAGCGGGAGGGCCCTCACGAGAGACCCAGTACTTC
-	-	TRBV28	TRBJ2-7	CASSRQGGSYEQYF	TGTGCCAGTAGTAGACAGGGAGGGTCCTACGAGCAGTACTTC
TRBD2	once	TRBV20-1	TRBJ2-3	CSARAPAGGPGTQYF	TGCAGTGCTAGGGCCCCGGCGGGAGGGCCCGGTACGCAGTATTTT
-	-	TRBV28	TRBJ2-7	CASSLTGRDYEQYF	TGTGCCAGCAGTTTAACTGGACGGGACTACGAGCAGTACTTC
TRBD1	few	TRBV7-6	TRBJ1-4	CASSLQGTALNEKLFF	TGTGCCAGCAGCCTCCAGGGGACAGCTCTTAATGAAAAACTGTTTTTT
-	-	TRBV24-1	TRBJ2-1	CATRDFKGEQFF	TGTGCCACCAGGGATTTTAAAGGTGAGCAGTTCTTC
-	few	TRBV20-1	TRBJ2-7	CSAEVQGSYEQYF	TGCAGTGCAGAGGTCCAGGGGTCCTACGAGCAGTACTTC
-	many	TRBV29-1	TRBJ2-7	CSVDGGADYEQYF	TGCAGCGTTGATGGGGGGGCGGACTACGAGCAGTACTTC
TRBD2	-	TRBV18	TRBJ2-3	CASSPPAGGADTQYF	TGTGCCAGCTCACCACCTGCGGGAGGTGCAGATACGCAGTATTTT
TRBD2	-	TRBV20-1	TRBJ2-5	CSARLAGESQYF	TGCAGTGCTAGACTAGCGGGGGAGTCCCAGTACTTC
-	-	TRBV20-1	TRBJ2-3	CSASRRASTDTQYF	TGCAGTGCTAGCCGGCGCGCTAGCACAGATACGCAGTATTTT
-	-	TRBV11-2	TRBJ1-2	CASSSPRRPYGYTF	TGTGCCAGCAGCTCCCCCCGGCGGCCCTATGGCTACACCTTC
TRBD2	few	TRBV7-2	TRBJ2-5	CASSPGTSTKTQYF	TGTGCCAGCAGCCCCGGGACTAGCACAAAGACCCAGTACTTC
-	-	TRBV7-9	TRBJ1-4	CASSARGLMGEKLFF	TGTGCCAGCAGCGCCCGGGGCCTAATGGGGGAAAAACTGTTTTTT
-	-	TRBV12-3/TRBV12-4	TRBJ1-6	CASSLTENNSSLHF	TGTGCCAGCAGTTTGACAGAAAATAATTCATCCCTCCACTTT
-	once	TRBV20-1	TRBJ2-4	CSATPDRAKNIQYF	TGCAGTGCTACCCCGGACAGAGCCAAAAACATTCAGTACTTC
-	few	TRBV20-1	TRBJ2-7	CSARRDEQYF	TGCAGTGCTAGACGCGACGAGCAGTACTTC
-	few	TRBV13	TRBJ2-3	CASTLGGQGGTDTQYF	TGTGCCAGCACCCTAGGGGGGCAGGGTGGCACAGATACGCAGTATTTT
TRBD1	-	TRBV29-1	TRBJ1-1	CSGRQGAGGLAEAFF	TGCAGCGGGAGACAGGGGGCGGGAGGATTGGCTGAAGCTTTCTTT
-	-	TRBV27	TRBJ2-2	CASTVTGGNTGELFF	TGTGCCAGCACCGTGACAGGAGGGAACACCGGGGAGCTGTTTTTT